One sample yielded the 28 T cell receptor beta chains listed below, sequenced in a study of response to subunit inactivated influenza vaccine. TCRdb recomputed calls from the RT-PCR reads with MiXCR, one row per CDR3 protein. The sample gives around 540,000 distinct CDR3 sequences, roughly 12% of which show up once; 10% is in the top ten. The source was PBMCs from blood, collected on the day of vaccination. The receptor source for this set is a man aged 50-59 years who received an inactivated influenza vaccine.

The table lists this clonotype with a few counts. The chain uses TRBV5-1 and TRBJ2-7, with 7 bases that match TRBD1. The CDR3 totals 14 residues. V trimming: 4 bases; J trimming: 6 bases; junction bases outside the gene matches: 10. Germline V gene lookup returns CDR1 SGHRS and CDR2 YFSETQ. In DNA, the CDR3 is TGCGCCAGCAGCACAGACAGGGTCGAGGGCGAGCAGTACTTC. This sequence encodes CASSTDRVEGEQYF.

The chain links TRBV28 to TRBJ2-1; D is undetermined. Trimming left V 4 bases short and J 7 bases short, with 17 bases between. CDR1 and CDR2 (germline): MDHEN, SYDVKM. The CDR3 runs 15 residues. CDR3 bases: TGTGCCAGCAGTTCCCCTCCGCGGCTCGGGAATGAGCAGTTCTTC. Encoded protein: CASSSPPRLGNEQFF.

This clonotype was observed a handful of times. This chain links TRBV12-3 or TRBV12-4 with TRBJ1-5; 8 bases match TRBD1. The CDR3 loop spans 14 amino acids. Losses at the gene ends were 6 bases for V and 4 bases for J; bases not matched to a gene: 5. CDR3 bases: TGTGCCAGCAGACGGACAGGGATTAATCAGCCCCAGCATTTT. Encoded protein: CASRRTGINQPQHF.

The chain couples TRBV6-5 to TRBJ2-1, with 7 bases fitting TRBD2. The V gene's germline CDR1 is MNHEY and CDR2 SVGAGI. There are 17 residues in the CDR3. Losses at the gene ends were 0 bases for V and 3 bases for J; bases not matched to a gene: 8. The CDR3 nucleotides read TGTGCCAGCAGTTACTCTGGACTGGCGGGGGTCTACAATGAGCAGTTCTTC. Translation: CASSYSGLAGVYNEQFF.

V and J are TRBV7-9 and TRBJ2-7; TRBD1 matches 11 bases. Germline lookup yields CDR1 SEHNR and CDR2 FQNEAQ (reference sequence). Germline trimming cut 11 bases from V and 2 bases from J; bases unmatched to any gene: 5. The CDR3 is 13 amino acids. This chain's CDR3 is CAGWGQGAYEQYF. The CDR3, as DNA: TGTGCCGGCTGGGGACAGGGGGCCTACGAGCAGTACTTC.

This clonotype has more than one count but fewer than ten. This chain joins TRBV7-4 and TRBJ2-5; 7 nucleotides agree with TRBD2. CDR1 and CDR2 (germline): SGHVT, SQSDAQ. Trimming took 8 bases from V and 1 from J; bases not matched to a gene: 4. There are 13 residues in the CDR3. The CDR3 region has the DNA TGTGCCAGCGGGGGGGGACTCCAAGAGACCCAGTACTTC. Protein: CASGGGLQETQYF.

CDR3 protein: CASSLGPSGTGGGELFF. CDR3 DNA: TGCGCCAGCAGCTTGGGACCTAGCGGGACAGGTGGCGGGGAGCTGTTTTTT. The chain uses TRBV5-1 and TRBJ2-2; possible D gene TRBD2, 9 bases. CDR3 length: 17 residues. Germline V gene lookup returns CDR1 SGHRS and CDR2 YFSETQ. Trimming pared 0 bases from V and 7 bases from J, leaving 19 bases between.

V is TRBV27 and J is TRBJ1-2, with a possible D match to TRBD1 (5 bases). The CDR3 consists of 15 residues. CDR1 and CDR2 (germline): MNHEY, SMNVEV (reference sequence). Trimming cost V 3 bases and J 1 base, with 12 bases left between them. Here the CDR3 DNA reads TGTGCCAGCAGTTTTTTAATGACAGATAACTATGGCTACACCTTC. It encodes CASSFLMTDNYGYTF.

V is TRBV7-6 and J is TRBJ1-5; 7 nucleotides align to TRBD1. This CDR3 region has 13 residues. V lost 5 bases to trimming and J lost 5 bases; unmatched junction nucleotides: 3. The germline V gene has CDR1 SGHVS and CDR2 FNYEAQ. The CDR3 nucleotides are TGTGCCAGCAGCCAGGGACAGTATCAGCCCCAGCATTTT. Residues: CASSQGQYQPQHF.

This chain joins TRBV6-1 and TRBJ2-4; TRBD2 might be the D (5 bases). Germline V CDR1 and CDR2: MNHNS, SASEGT. V gave up 7 bases and J gave up 6 bases, with 13 bases separating them. The length of the CDR3 is 13 residues. The CDR3 DNA sequence: TGTGCCAGCATGGCCAGCGGACCAAACATTCAGTACTTC. This codes for CASMASGPNIQYF.

The chain couples TRBV12-3 or TRBV12-4 to TRBJ1-1; D is perhaps TRBD1 (6 bases). V lost 4 bases to trimming and J lost 2 bases, with 11 bases between them. There are 14 residues in the CDR3. CDR3 loop: CASSWGHQNTEAFF. The CDR3 DNA follows: TGTGCCAGCAGTTGGGGACACCAAAACACTGAAGCTTTCTTT.

The chain joins TRBV12-3 or TRBV12-4 to TRBJ1-3; tentatively, D is TRBD1 (6 bases). The CDR3 is 15 amino acids. With 3 bases removed from V and 4 bases from J, the gap between germline ends came to 13 bases. CDR3 nucleotides: TGTGCCAGCAGTTTTGTTTGGGGGCTCGGAAACACCATATATTTT. This translates into CASSFVWGLGNTIYF.

This clonotype was seen only a few times. The chain is built from TRBV29-1 and TRBJ2-1; either TRBD1 or TRBD2 may supply D (7 bases each). The CDR3 loop spans 17 amino acids. Trimming took 7 bases from V and 0 from J, leaving 22 bases between them. Germline lookup yields CDR1 SQVTM and CDR2 ANQGSEA. The CDR3 nucleotides read TGCAGCGCCGCGGCAGGGGGGGGAACGCGCTCCTACAATGAGCAGTTCTTC. Translation: CSAAAGGGTRSYNEQFF.

With respect to this clonotype: Since a much larger clone is just one base distant, this may be a read error. The rearrangement uses TRBV7-9 and TRBJ2-1; D might be TRBD1 or TRBD2, each matching 5 bases. The CDR3 spans 15 residues. Germline CDR1 and CDR2: SEHNR and FQNEAQ (reference sequence). CDR3 sequence (DNA): TGTGACAGCAGCTTGAGGGGTGAGTCCTACAATGAGCAGTTCTTC. Translating gives CDSSLRGESYNEQFF.

The CDR3 loop reads CASSQDRTHTDTQYF. CDR3 in DNA: TGTGCCAGCAGCCAGGACAGAACTCACACAGATACGCAGTATTTT. The chain employs TRBV4-2 and TRBJ2-3; D might be TRBD1 (6 bases). The germline V and J ends were trimmed by 3 bases and 2 bases, with 12 bases remaining between them. Germline lookup yields CDR1 LGHNA and CDR2 YNFKEQ. The CDR3 contains 15 residues.

The chain recombines TRBV29-1 with TRBJ2-7; D remains ambiguous. Trimming removed 6 bases at V and 0 bases at J, with 6 bases between. This CDR3 is built from 11 residues. Germline CDR1 is SQVTM and CDR2 is ANQGSEA. CDR3 loop: CSVSTSYEQYF. CDR3 in DNA: TGCAGCGTGTCTACCTCCTACGAGCAGTACTTC.

This clonotype was observed many times. The V call is TRBV29-1, the J call TRBJ2-5; D is perhaps TRBD1 (5 bases). Germline CDR1 SQVTM, CDR2 ANQGSEA. CDR3 length: 12 amino acids. V was shortened by 5 bases and J by 5 bases, with 12 bases between the two germline ends. CDR3 DNA: TGCAGCGTTAGCAGGGCGTGGGAGACCCAGTACTTC. It codes for CSVSRAWETQYF.

Details on this clonotype: Just one base apart from a much larger clone, this may be a read error. This chain uses TRBV3-1 with TRBJ1-5; the match to TRBD1 covers 7 bases. Germline V gives CDR1 LGHDT, CDR2 YNNKEL (reference sequence). This CDR3 comprises 19 residues. Here the CDR3 DNA reads TGTACCAGCAGTTACTACAGGGGCCCGAGATCGGTTGGCAATCAGCCCCAGCATTTT. Translating gives CTSSYYRGPRSVGNQPQHF.

The V and J genes are TRBV18 and TRBJ2-7; maybe TRBD1 (6 bases). The ends were cut back, 1 base at V and 4 bases at J, with 11 bases in the middle. This CDR3 is 14 amino acids long. Germline values: CDR1 KGHSH, CDR2 LQKENI. The DNA of the CDR3 is TGTGCCAGCTCACCACGGGCGACAGGTTACGAGCAGTACTTC. Residues: CASSPRATGYEQYF.

The chain recombines TRBV23-1 with TRBJ2-2; D unresolved. TRBV23-1 is placed among ORFs of uncertain function. V lost 9 bases, J lost 1 base, and 21 bases lay in between. This CDR3 contains 17 residues. CDR3: CARSGPQNPRNTGELFF. CDR3 in DNA: TGCGCCAGGAGTGGCCCACAGAACCCAAGGAACACCGGGGAGCTGTTTTTT.

A few counts support this clonotype. V and J are TRBV7-6 and TRBJ2-2; D ambiguous. V lost 3 bases to trimming and J lost 1 base, with 21 bases between them. Germline CDR1 reads SGHVS; CDR2 reads FNYEAQ. There are 19 residues in the CDR3. This CDR3 is CASSFSLARALRNTGELFF. CDR3 nucleotides: TGTGCCAGCAGCTTTAGTTTGGCCAGAGCCCTTAGGAACACCGGGGAGCTGTTTTTT.

The rearrangement links TRBV12-3 or TRBV12-4 to TRBJ1-3; the D gene is possibly TRBD1 (6 bases). The CDR3 totals 13 residues. V lost 6 bases, J lost 3 bases, and 9 bases lay in between. DNA for the CDR3: TGTGCCAGCAGATGGACAGTTGGAAACACCATATATTTT. Its translation: CASRWTVGNTIYF.

This clonotype has more than one count but fewer than ten. The V gene is TRBV20-1, the J gene TRBJ2-7, with TRBD2 matching 12 bases. This CDR3 has 16 residues. Germline V gene data show CDR1 as DFQATT and CDR2 as SNEGSKA (reference sequence). V gave up 6 bases and J gave up 0 bases; unmatched junction bases: 9. In DNA, the CDR3 is TGCAGTGCCATACCACTAGCGGGAGGAAGCTCCTACGAGCAGTACTTC. It translates to CSAIPLAGGSSYEQYF.

The table lists this clonotype with many counts. This chain joins TRBV29-1 and TRBJ2-1, with D unresolved. The CDR3 has 15 residues. Germline V gene lookup returns CDR1 SQVTM and CDR2 ANQGSEA. V lost 5 bases and J lost 5, with 19 bases in between. The CDR3 reads CSVRLTIRYDNEQFF. CDR3 bases: TGCAGCGTTAGGTTGACCATCAGATACGACAATGAGCAGTTCTTC.

A note on this clonotype: Because it lacks the conserved phenylalanine or tryptophan at the end, this CDR3 is likely a read error. This chain links TRBV6-5 with TRBJ2-7; D is ambiguous. Germline V gene data show CDR1 as MNHEY and CDR2 as SVGAGI. The CDR3 covers 14 residues. The germline V and J ends were trimmed by 0 bases and 3 bases, with 9 bases remaining between them. Here the CDR3 reads CASSYSVQDYEQYL. The CDR3 nucleotides are TGTGCCAGCAGTTACTCGGTCCAAGACTACGAGCAGTACCTC.

The chain uses TRBV4-1 and TRBJ2-3, with D hard to call. V was cut by 0 bases and J by 0 bases, with 10 bases left in between. The CDR3 is made up of 16 amino acids. The germline CDR1 and CDR2 sequences are MGHRA and YSYEKL. As DNA, the CDR3 is TGCGCCAGCAGCCAAGATGAAGTGGCCAGCACAGATACGCAGTATTTT. Its protein is CASSQDEVASTDTQYF.

The sample holds many counts of this clonotype. The rearrangement joins TRBV5-1 to TRBJ2-2; D may be TRBD2 (5 bases). This CDR3 is 15 amino acids long. CDR1 is SGHRS and CDR2 is YFSETQ in the germline V gene. With 1 base removed from V and 2 bases from J, the gap between germline ends came to 9 bases. The CDR3 reads CASSLSSLNTGELFF. The CDR3 DNA reads as TGCGCCAGCAGCTTGTCTAGCCTCAACACCGGGGAGCTGTTTTTT.

This clonotype was detected only a few times. V gene TRBV15 combines with J gene TRBJ2-5; D not resolved. Germline V gene data show CDR1 as LNHNV and CDR2 as YYDKDF (reference sequence). CDR3 length: 15 residues. Trimming shortened V by 0 bases and J by 5 bases, and 13 bases separated the two germline ends. The CDR3 DNA is TGTGCCACCAGCAGAGATATGGGCGGTGGGGAGACCCAGTACTTC. It codes for CATSRDMGGGETQYF.